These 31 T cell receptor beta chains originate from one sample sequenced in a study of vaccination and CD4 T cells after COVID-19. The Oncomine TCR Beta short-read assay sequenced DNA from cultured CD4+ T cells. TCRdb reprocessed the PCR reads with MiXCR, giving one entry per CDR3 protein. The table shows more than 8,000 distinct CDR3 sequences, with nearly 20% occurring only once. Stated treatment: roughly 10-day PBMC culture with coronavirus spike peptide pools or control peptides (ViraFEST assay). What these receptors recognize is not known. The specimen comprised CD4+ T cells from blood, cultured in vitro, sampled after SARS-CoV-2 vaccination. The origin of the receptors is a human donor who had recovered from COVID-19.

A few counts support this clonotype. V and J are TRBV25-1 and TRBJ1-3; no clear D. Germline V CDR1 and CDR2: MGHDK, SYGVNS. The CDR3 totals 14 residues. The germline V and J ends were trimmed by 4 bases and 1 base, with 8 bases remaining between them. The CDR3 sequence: CASSVGVSGNTIYF. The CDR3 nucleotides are TGTGCCAGCAGTGTTGGGGTTTCTGGAAACACCATATATTTT.

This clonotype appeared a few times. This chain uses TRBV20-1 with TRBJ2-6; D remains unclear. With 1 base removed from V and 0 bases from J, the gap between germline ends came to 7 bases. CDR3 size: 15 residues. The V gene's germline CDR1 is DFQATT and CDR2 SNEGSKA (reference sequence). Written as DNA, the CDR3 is TGCAGTGCTAGAGTGATGAGCTCTGGGGCCAACGTCCTGACTTTC. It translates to CSARVMSSGANVLTF.

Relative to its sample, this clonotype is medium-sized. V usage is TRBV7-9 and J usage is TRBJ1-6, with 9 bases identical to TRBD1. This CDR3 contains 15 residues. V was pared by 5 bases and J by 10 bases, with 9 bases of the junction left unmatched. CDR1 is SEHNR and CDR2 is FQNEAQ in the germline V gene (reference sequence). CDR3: CASSPRQGEGSPLHF. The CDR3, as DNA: TGTGCCAGCAGCCCGCGACAGGGGGAGGGATCACCCCTCCACTTT.

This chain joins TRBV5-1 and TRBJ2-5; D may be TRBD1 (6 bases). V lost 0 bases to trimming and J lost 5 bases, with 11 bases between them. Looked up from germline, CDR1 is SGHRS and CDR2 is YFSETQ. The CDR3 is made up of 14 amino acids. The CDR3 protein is CASSLGGTGETQYF. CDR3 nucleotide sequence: TGCGCCAGCAGCTTGGGCGGAACAGGGGAGACCCAGTACTTC. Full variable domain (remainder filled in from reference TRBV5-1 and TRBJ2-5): KAGVTQTPRYLIKTRGQQVTLSCSPISGHRSVSWYQQTPGQGLQFLFEYFSETQRNKGNFPGRFSGRQFSNSRSEMNVSTLELGDSALYLCASSLGGTGETQYFGPGTRLLVL.

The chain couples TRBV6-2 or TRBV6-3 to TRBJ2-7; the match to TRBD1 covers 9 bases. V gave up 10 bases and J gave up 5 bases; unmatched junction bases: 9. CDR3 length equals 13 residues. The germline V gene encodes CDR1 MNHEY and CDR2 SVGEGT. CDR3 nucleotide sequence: TGTGCCACATCGGGACAGGGACGAAACGAGCAGTACTTC. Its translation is CATSGQGRNEQYF.

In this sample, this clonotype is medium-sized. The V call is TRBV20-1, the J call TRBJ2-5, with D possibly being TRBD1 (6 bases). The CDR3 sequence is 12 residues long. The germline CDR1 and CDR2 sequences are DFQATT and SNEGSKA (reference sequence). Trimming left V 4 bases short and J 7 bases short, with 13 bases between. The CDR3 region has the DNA TGCAGTGCTAAGGACAGCTTGGTGACCCAGTACTTC. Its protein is CSAKDSLVTQYF.

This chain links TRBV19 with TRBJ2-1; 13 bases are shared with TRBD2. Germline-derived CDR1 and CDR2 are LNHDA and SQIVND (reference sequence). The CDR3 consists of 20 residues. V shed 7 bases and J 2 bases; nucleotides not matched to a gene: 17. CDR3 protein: CASTSEFRTSGRRTYNEQFF. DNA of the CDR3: TGTGCCAGTACGAGCGAATTTAGGACTAGCGGGAGAAGAACCTACAATGAGCAGTTCTTC.

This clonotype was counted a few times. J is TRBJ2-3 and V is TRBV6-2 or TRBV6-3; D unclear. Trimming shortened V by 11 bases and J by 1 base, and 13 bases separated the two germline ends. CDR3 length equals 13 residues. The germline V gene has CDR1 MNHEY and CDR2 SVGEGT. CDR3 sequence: CAYGKDGTDTQYF. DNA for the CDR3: TGTGCCTACGGCAAGGATGGCACAGATACGCAGTATTTT.

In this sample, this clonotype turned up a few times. CDR3 in amino acids: CASSKVLRQDGGYTF. As DNA, the CDR3 is TGTGCCAGCAGTAAGGTTCTACGACAGGATGGTGGCTACACCTTC. The genes are TRBV2 and TRBJ1-2, with a tentative D call TRBD1 (6 bases). Germline V gene sequence: CDR1 SNHLY, CDR2 FYNNEI. Trimming cost V 5 bases and J 7 bases, with 20 bases left between them. The CDR3 extends over 15 amino acids.

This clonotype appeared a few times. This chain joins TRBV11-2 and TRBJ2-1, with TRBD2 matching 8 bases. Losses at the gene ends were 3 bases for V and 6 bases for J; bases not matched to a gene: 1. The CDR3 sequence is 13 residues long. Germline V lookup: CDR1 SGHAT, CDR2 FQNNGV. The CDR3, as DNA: TGTGCCAGCAGCTTTCGGGGGGGCAATGAGCAGTTCTTC. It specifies CASSFRGGNEQFF.

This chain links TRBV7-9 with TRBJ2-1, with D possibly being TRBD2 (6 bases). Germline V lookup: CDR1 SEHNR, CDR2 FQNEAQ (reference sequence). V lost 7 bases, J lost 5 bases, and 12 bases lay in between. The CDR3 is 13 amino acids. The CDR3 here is CASTRDFDNEQFF. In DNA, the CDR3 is TGTGCCAGCACCCGGGACTTTGACAATGAGCAGTTCTTC.

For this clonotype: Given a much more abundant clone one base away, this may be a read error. In nucleotides, the CDR3 is TGTGCCAGCAGCTCGGGGAGCTCATTTACTAACTATGGCTACACCTTC. This gives the protein CASSSGSSFTNYGYTF. This rearrangement joins TRBV7-2 to TRBJ1-2; no reliable D call. The CDR3 has 16 amino acids. The V gene lost 4 bases and the J gene lost 0 bases, with 15 bases spanning the gap. CDR1 and CDR2 from the germline V gene are SGHTA and FQGNSA. Full variable domain (outside the CDR3, taken from reference TRBV7-2 and TRBJ1-2): GAGVSQSPSNKVTEKGKDVELRCDPISGHTALYWYRQSLGQGLEFLIYFQGNSAPDKSGLPSDRFSAERTGGSVSTLTIQRTQQEDSAVYLCASSSGSSFTNYGYTFGSGTRLTVV.

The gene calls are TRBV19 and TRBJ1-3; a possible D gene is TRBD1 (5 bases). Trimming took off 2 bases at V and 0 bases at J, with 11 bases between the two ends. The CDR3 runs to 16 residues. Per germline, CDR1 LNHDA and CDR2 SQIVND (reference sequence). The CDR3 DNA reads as TGTGCCAGTAGTATACGACAGCTCGGCTCTGGAAACACCATATATTTT. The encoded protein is CASSIRQLGSGNTIYF.

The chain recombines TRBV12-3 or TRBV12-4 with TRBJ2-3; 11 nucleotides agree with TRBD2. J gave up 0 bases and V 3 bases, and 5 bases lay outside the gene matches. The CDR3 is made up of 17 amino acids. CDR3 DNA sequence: TGTGCCAGCAGTTTCGCGACTAGCGGGATGAGCACAGATACGCAGTATTTT. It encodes CASSFATSGMSTDTQYF.

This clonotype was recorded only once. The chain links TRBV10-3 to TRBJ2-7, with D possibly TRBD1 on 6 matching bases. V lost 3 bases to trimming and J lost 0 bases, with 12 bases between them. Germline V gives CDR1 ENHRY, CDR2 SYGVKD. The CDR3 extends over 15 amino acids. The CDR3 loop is CAISDQGSYSYEQYF. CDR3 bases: TGTGCCATCAGTGACCAGGGGTCCTACTCCTACGAGCAGTACTTC.

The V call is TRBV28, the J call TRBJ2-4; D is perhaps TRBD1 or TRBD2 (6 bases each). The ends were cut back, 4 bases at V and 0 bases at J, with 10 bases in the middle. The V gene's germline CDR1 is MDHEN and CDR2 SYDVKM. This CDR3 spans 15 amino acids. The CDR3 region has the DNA TGTGCCAGCAGTTCGGGGGCAATAGCCAAAAACATTCAGTACTTC. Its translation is CASSSGAIAKNIQYF.

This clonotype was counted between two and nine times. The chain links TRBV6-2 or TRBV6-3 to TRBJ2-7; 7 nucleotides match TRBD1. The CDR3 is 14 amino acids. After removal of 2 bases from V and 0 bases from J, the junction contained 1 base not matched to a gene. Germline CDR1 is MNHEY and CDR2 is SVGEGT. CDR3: CASSYRDSSYEQYF. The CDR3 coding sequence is TGTGCCAGCAGTTACAGGGACAGCTCCTACGAGCAGTACTTC.

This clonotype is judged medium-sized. The CDR3 sequence is CSADDSGTNTDGYTF. The CDR3 bases are TGCAGTGCGGACGATTCCGGGACAAACACCGATGGCTACACCTTC. V and J are TRBV20-1 and TRBJ1-2; D possibly corresponds to TRBD1 (6 bases). This CDR3 contains 15 residues. The germline V and J ends were trimmed by 6 bases and 6 bases, with 23 bases remaining between them. CDR1 is DFQATT and CDR2 is SNEGSKA in the germline V gene (reference sequence).

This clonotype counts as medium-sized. The CDR3 sequence is CASKADLWAYEQYF. The CDR3 DNA reads as TGTGCCAGTAAAGCGGACCTATGGGCCTACGAGCAGTACTTC. The V gene is TRBV6-1, the J gene TRBJ2-7; D perhaps matches TRBD2 (5 bases). Germline CDR1 is MNHNS and CDR2 is SASEGT. The germline V and J ends were trimmed by 9 bases and 2 bases, with 17 bases remaining between them. CDR3 size: 14 residues.

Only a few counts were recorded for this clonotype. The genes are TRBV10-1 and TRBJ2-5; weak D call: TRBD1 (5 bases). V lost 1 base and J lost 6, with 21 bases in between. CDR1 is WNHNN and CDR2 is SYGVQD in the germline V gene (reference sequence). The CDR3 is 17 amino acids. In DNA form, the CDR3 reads TGCGCCAGCAGTGAGTTTGCGACCCGAAAGGGGTGCAAGACCCAGTACTTC. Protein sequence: CASSEFATRKGCKTQYF.

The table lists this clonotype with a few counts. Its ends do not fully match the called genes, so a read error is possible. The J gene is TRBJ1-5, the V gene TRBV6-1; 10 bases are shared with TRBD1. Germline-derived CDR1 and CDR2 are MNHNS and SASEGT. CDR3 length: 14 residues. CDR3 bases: TGTGCCAGCATTCCGACAGGGGGCAACCAGCCCCAGCATTTT. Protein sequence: CASIPTGGNQPQHF.

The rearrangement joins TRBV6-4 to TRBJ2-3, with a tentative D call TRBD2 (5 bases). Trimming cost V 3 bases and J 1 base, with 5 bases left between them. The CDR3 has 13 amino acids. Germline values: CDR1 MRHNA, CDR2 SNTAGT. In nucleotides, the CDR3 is TGTGCCAGCAGTGAAGCGGGCACAGATACGCAGTATTTT. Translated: CASSEAGTDTQYF.

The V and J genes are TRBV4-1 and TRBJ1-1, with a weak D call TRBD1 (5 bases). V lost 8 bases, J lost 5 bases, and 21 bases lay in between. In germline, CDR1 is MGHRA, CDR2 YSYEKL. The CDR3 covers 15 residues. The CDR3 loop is CASVKGSRGLTEAFF. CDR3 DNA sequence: TGCGCCAGCGTAAAGGGGTCGAGGGGCTTAACTGAAGCTTTCTTT.

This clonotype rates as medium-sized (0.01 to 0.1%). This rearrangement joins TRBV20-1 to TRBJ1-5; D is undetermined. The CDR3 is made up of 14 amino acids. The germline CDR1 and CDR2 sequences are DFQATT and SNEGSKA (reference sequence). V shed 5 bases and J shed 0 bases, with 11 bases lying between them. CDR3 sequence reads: CSADREYSNQPQHF. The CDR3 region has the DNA TGCAGTGCTGACCGAGAGTATAGCAATCAGCCCCAGCATTTT.

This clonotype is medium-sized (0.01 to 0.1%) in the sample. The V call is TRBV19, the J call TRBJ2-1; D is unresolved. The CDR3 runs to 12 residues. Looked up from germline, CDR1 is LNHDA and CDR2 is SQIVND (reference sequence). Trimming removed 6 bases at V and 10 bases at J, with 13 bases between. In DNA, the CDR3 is TGTGCCAGTAGGGACGGGTGGACCGAGCAGTTCTTC. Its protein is CASRDGWTEQFF.

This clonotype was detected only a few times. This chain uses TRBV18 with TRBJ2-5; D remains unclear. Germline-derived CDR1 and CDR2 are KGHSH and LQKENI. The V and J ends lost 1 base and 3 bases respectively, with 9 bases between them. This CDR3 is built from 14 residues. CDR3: CASSPLIREETQYF. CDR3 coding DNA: TGTGCCAGCTCACCACTCATTCGGGAAGAGACCCAGTACTTC.

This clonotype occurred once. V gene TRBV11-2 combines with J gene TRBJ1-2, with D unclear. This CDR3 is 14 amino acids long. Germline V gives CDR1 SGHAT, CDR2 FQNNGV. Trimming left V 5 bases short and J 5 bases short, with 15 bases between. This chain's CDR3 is CASSQASQPYGYTF. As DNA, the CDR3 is TGTGCCAGCAGCCAAGCGTCTCAGCCGTATGGCTACACCTTC.

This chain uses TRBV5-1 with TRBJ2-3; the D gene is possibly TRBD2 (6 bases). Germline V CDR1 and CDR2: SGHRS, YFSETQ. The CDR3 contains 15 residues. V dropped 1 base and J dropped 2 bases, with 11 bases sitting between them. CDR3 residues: CASSLMGGTTDTQYF. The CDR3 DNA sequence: TGCGCCAGCAGCTTGATGGGCGGGACCACAGATACGCAGTATTTT. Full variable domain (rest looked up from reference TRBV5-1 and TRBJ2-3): KAGVTQTPRYLIKTRGQQVTLSCSPISGHRSVSWYQQTPGQGLQFLFEYFSETQRNKGNFPGRFSGRQFSNSRSEMNVSTLELGDSALYLCASSLMGGTTDTQYFGPGTRLTVL.

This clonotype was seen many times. CDR3 sequence: CASSSGVNTEAFF. Written as DNA, the CDR3 is TGTGCCAGCAGCTCGGGGGTCAACACTGAAGCTTTCTTT. The chain is built from TRBV7-3 and TRBJ1-1, with D possibly being TRBD1 (5 bases). The CDR3 is made up of 13 amino acids. V was cut by 4 bases and J by 2 bases, with 8 bases left in between. Germline CDR1 and CDR2: SGHTA and FQGTGA.

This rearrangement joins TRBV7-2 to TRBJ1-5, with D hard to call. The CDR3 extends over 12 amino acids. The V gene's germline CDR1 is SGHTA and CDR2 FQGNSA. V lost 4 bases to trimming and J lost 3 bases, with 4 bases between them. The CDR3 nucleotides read TGTGCCAGCAGCTATAACAATCAGCCCCAGCATTTT. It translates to CASSYNNQPQHF.

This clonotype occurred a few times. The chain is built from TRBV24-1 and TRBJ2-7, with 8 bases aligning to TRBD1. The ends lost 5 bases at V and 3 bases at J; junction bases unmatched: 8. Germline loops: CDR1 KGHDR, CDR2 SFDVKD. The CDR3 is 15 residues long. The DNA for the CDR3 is TGTGCCACCAGTGGGGGAGTGACAGGGGACTACGAGCAGTACTTC. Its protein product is CATSGGVTGDYEQYF.